The source of this T cell receptor beta chain is a study of circulating and synovial CD4+ cells in juvenile arthritis. The study, taken as a whole, reports: Some such blood samples were as oligoclonal as synovium. Vbeta family usage analysis did not detect the pathogenic-like versus bulk difference. CPL and bulk CD4 samples differed at least tenfold in T cell genomes.

Between the trimmed V and J ends, which lost 5 bases and 4 bases, there was a span of 15 bases. CDR1 SGHVS and CDR2 FQNEAQ come from the germline V gene. The CDR3 extends over 14 amino acids. TCRdb's copy holds only in-frame clones and misses some; the assay was immunoSEQ multiplex PCR. The table includes 30,000 to 35,000 clones, less than 97% detected once. As regards this clone: What it binds is not known.

Sequenced input: CD4+ T cells from blood. J is TRBJ2-7 and V is TRBV7-8; D perhaps matches TRBD1 (5 bases). This clonotype was sampled from a human donor with juvenile idiopathic arthritis. The CDR3, as DNA: TGTGCCAGCAGCCCACGACAGCTAAGATACGAGCAGTACTTC. As protein: CASSPRQLRYEQYF.